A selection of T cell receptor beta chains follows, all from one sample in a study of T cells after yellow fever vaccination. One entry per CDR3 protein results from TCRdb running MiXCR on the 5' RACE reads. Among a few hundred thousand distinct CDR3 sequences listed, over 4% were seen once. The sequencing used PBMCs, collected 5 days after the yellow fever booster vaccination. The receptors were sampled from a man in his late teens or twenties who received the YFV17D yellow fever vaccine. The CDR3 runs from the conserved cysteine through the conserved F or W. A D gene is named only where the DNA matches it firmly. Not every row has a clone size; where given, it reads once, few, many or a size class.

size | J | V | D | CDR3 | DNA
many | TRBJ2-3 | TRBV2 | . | CASSGGNTQYF | TGTGCCAGCAGTGGCGGGAATACGCAGTATTTT
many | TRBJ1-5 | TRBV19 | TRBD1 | CASSRTGGGNQPQHF | TGTGCCAGTAGTCGGACAGGGGGAGGCAATCAGCCCCAGCATTTT
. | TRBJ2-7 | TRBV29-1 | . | CSAAPADTHEQYF | TGCAGCGCTGCCCCAGCTGACACCCACGAGCAGTACTTC
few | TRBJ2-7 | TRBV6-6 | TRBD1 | CASRPVRDRLYEQYF | TGTGCCAGCAGGCCTGTCCGGGACAGGCTCTACGAGCAGTACTTC
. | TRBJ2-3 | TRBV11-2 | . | CASSFRGLTGDTQYF | TGTGCCAGCAGCTTCCGGGGGCTGACTGGAGATACGCAGTATTTT
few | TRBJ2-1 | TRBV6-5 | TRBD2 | CASSSELAGGPKEQFF | TGTGCCAGCAGTTCCGAACTAGCGGGGGGGCCCAAGGAGCAGTTCTTC
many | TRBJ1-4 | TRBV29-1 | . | CSVDSGEKLFF | TGCAGCGTTGACTCCGGTGAAAAACTGTTTTTT
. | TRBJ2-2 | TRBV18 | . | CASSPQEGMNTGELFF | TGTGCCAGCTCACCACAGGAGGGGATGAACACCGGGGAGCTGTTTTTT
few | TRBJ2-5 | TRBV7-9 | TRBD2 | CASSTLAGEYQETQYF | TGTGCCAGCAGCACACTAGCGGGGGAATACCAAGAGACCCAGTACTTC
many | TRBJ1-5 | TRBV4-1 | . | CASSPPFQLGQPQHF | TGCGCCAGCAGCCCCCCGTTCCAGCTGGGCCAGCCCCAGCATTTT
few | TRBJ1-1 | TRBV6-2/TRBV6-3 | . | CASSSSVRSTEAFF | TGTGCCAGCAGTTCGAGCGTCCGAAGTACTGAAGCTTTCTTT
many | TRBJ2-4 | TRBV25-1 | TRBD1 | CASSELDRAGAKNIQYF | TGTGCCAGCAGTGAACTCGACAGGGCCGGGGCCAAAAACATTCAGTACTTC
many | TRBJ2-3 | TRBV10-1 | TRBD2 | CASSPGLVPDTQYF | TGCGCCAGCAGTCCGGGACTAGTCCCAGATACGCAGTATTTT
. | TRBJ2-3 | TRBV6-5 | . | CASSSPSVPEDTQYF | TGTGCCAGCAGTTCCCCCTCCGTTCCTGAGGATACGCAGTATTTT
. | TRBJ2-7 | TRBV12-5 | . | CATSASHYEQYF | TGTGCTACTAGCGCCAGCCATTACGAGCAGTACTTC
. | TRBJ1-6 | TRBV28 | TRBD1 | CASSSPTGAPLHF | TGTGCCAGCAGTTCCCCGACAGGGGCCCCCCTCCACTTT
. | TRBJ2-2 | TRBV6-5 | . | CASSFLSGRAGELFF | TGTGCCAGCAGTTTTCTCTCCGGTCGGGCCGGGGAGCTGTTTTTT
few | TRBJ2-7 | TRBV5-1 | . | CASSLGGQPGEYEQYF | TGCGCCAGCAGCTTGGGGGGACAACCCGGGGAATACGAGCAGTACTTC
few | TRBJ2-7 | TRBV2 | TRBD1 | CASTVTGNYEQYF | TGTGCCAGCACCGTGACAGGGAACTACGAGCAGTACTTC
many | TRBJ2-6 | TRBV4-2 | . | CASSQGELTSGANVLTF | TGTGCCAGCAGCCAAGGCGAACTGACCTCTGGGGCCAACGTCCTGACTTTC
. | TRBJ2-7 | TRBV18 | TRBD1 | CASSPSQGASYEQYF | TGTGCCAGCTCACCATCTCAGGGGGCTAGCTACGAGCAGTACTTC
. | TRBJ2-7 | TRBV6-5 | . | CASSYAGTPSYEQYF | TGTGCCAGCAGTTACGCCGGGACCCCCTCCTACGAGCAGTACTTC
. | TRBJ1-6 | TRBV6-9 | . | CASSLPNRVQNSPLHF | TGTGCCAGCAGCCTCCCAAACAGGGTTCAGAATTCACCCCTCCACTTT
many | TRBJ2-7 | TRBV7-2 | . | CASSFQGREQYF | TGTGCCAGCAGCTTTCAGGGAAGGGAGCAGTACTTC
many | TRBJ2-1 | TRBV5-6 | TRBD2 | CASSSGLAANEQFF | TGTGCCAGCAGCTCGGGACTAGCAGCGAATGAGCAGTTCTTC
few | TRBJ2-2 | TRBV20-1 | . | CSAKGINTGELFF | TGCAGTGCCAAGGGGATCAACACCGGGGAGCTGTTTTTT
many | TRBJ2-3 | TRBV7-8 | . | CASSLDGTDTQYF | TGTGCCAGCAGCTTGGACGGCACAGATACGCAGTATTTT
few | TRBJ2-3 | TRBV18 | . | CASSPAGRPPLDTQYF | TGTGCCAGCTCGCCAGCTGGACGGCCACCTTTGGATACGCAGTATTTT
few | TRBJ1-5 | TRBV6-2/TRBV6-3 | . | CASSTRDSNQPQHF | TGTGCCAGCAGTACCCGGGACAGCAATCAGCCCCAGCATTTT
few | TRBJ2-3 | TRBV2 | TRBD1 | CASSRTDRGRLDTQYF | TGTGCCAGCAGTAGAACGGACAGGGGGCGTCTCGATACGCAGTATTTT